A single sample gave rise to the 24 T cell receptor beta chains below, sequenced in a study of blood T cell repertoires in COVID-19. Method: immunoSEQ multiplex PCR; TCRdb's copy keeps in-frame clones and lacks some. The table records about 83,000 clones, roughly four fifths of them present only once. The sample comprised peripheral blood. The receptors were gathered from a woman older than 75 with active or convalescent COVID-19.

In regard to this clone: The junction does not match germline at one end; this may be a read error. J is TRBJ2-1 and V is TRBV7-7, with 8 bases lining up with TRBD2. This CDR3 is 15 amino acids long. From germline, CDR1 is SSHAT and CDR2 FNYEAQ (reference sequence). CDR3 in DNA: TGTGCTAGCAGCTTCATCGGGGGGGCGGACAATGAGCAGTTCTTC. The encoded protein is CASSFIGGADNEQFF.

This clone appeared once. This chain joins TRBV7-8 and TRBJ2-5, with a weak D call TRBD2 (6 bases). This CDR3 has 14 amino acids. V was pared by 2 bases and J by 5 bases, with 12 bases between. Germline CDR1 reads SGHVS; CDR2 reads FQNEAQ. CDR3: CASSLPGEEETQYF. DNA for the CDR3: TGTGCCAGCAGCTTACCGGGGGAGGAGGAGACCCAGTACTTC.

This chain connects TRBV4-1 to TRBJ2-3, with TRBD2 matching 7 bases. Germline-derived CDR1 and CDR2 are MGHRA and YSYEKL. V gave up 1 base and J gave up 2 bases; unmatched junction bases: 3. The CDR3 spans 15 residues. In DNA form, the CDR3 reads TGCGCCAGCAGCCAAGGCGGGGGAATCACAGATACGCAGTATTTT. This codes for CASSQGGGITDTQYF.

V and J are TRBV5-1 and TRBJ2-1, with 9 bases matching TRBD1. CDR3 length: 14 amino acids. The J segment lost 6 bases and the V segment lost 3 bases, leaving 4 bases of the junction unmatched. Germline values: CDR1 SGHRS, CDR2 YFSETQ. The CDR3 sequence is CASSWTGAVNEQFF. CDR3 bases: TGCGCCAGCAGCTGGACAGGGGCCGTCAATGAGCAGTTCTTC.

The CDR3 coding sequence is TGTGCCAGCGGGCCAGGGTCATCCTCGAGGACCCAGTACTTC. Amino acid sequence: CASGPGSSSRTQYF. V usage is TRBV28 and J usage is TRBJ2-5; tentative D call: TRBD1 (5 bases). This CDR3 is built from 14 residues. CDR1 MDHEN and CDR2 SYDVKM come from the germline V gene. The V and J ends lost 8 bases and 7 bases respectively, with 20 bases between them.

About this clone: At one end the junction does not follow the germline gene, possibly because of a read error. The chain uses TRBV2 and TRBJ2-1, with D tentatively TRBD2 (6 bases). Germline assignment: CDR1 SNHLY and CDR2 FYNNEI. The CDR3 extends over 15 amino acids. The CDR3 spells CASSEGAGWAEHGVF. The CDR3 bases are TGTGCCAGCAGTGAAGGAGCGGGCTGGGCTGAGCACGGGGTCTTC. Together with reference TRBV2 and TRBJ2-1, the CDR3 gives the full variable domain: EPEVTQTPSHQVTQMGQEVILRCVPISNHLYFYWYRQILGQKVEFLVSFYNNEISEKSEIFDDQFSVERPDGSNFTLKIRSTKLEDSAMYFCASSEGAGWAEHGVFGPGTRLTVL.

V gene TRBV19 combines with J gene TRBJ2-3; TRBD2 agrees at 8 bases. Per the germline V gene, CDR1 is LNHDA and CDR2 is SQIVND (reference sequence). This CDR3 is 15 amino acids long. Unmatched junction bases numbered 6, after V lost 4 bases and J lost 3 bases. The DNA for the CDR3 is TGTGCCAGTAGTAAATGGAGCGGGGGAACAGATACGCAGTATTTT. It is translated as CASSKWSGGTDTQYF.

The chain employs TRBV6-2 or TRBV6-3 and TRBJ1-2; TRBD1 matches 7 bases. This CDR3 is built from 13 residues. Germline CDR1 reads MNHEY; CDR2 reads SVGEGT. The trim removed 6 bases at V and 8 bases at J, leaving 9 bases unmatched. The CDR3 nucleotides are TGTGCCAGCAGCAGGGACAGTCCGGGCGGCTACACCTTC. Its translation is CASSRDSPGGYTF.

This chain connects TRBV7-2 to TRBJ2-7; TRBD1 aligns across 7 bases. CDR3 length: 14 amino acids. With V trimmed by 6 bases and J by 0 bases, 5 bases remained unmatched. Germline V gives CDR1 SGHTA, CDR2 FQGNSA. CDR3 DNA: TGTGCCAGCAGAACACAGGGGCTCTCCTACGAGCAGTACTTC. Its protein product is CASRTQGLSYEQYF.

The gene calls are TRBV12-5 and TRBJ2-7, with a possible D match to TRBD1 (5 bases). This CDR3 is built from 12 residues. V shed 3 bases and J shed 4 bases, with 7 bases lying between them. In germline, CDR1 is LGHNT, CDR2 FRNRAP. This CDR3 is CASGLQDYEQYF. Written as DNA, the CDR3 is TGTGCTAGTGGTTTACAGGATTACGAGCAGTACTTC. Supplemented by reference TRBV12-5 and TRBJ2-7, the full variable domain reads DARVTQTPRHKVTEMGQEVTMRCQPILGHNTVFWYRQTMMQGLELLAYFRNRAPLDDSGMPKDRFSAEMPDATLATLKIQPSEPRDSAVYFCASGLQDYEQYFGPGTRLTVT.

The chain recombines TRBV9 with TRBJ2-5; D unclear. The CDR3 has 15 residues. V was clipped by 0 bases and J by 0 bases, with 9 bases between them. Germline CDR1 SGDLS, CDR2 YYNGEE. The CDR3 DNA reads TGTGCCAGCAGCGTAGAGATTACAAACCAAGAGACCCAGTACTTC. Translating gives CASSVEITNQETQYF.

This clone was observed once. The genes are TRBV7-8 and TRBJ1-5; D not resolved. The V end was cut by 5 bases, the J end by 2 bases, with 13 bases between. Germline V gene lookup returns CDR1 SGHVS and CDR2 FQNEAQ. This CDR3 comprises 15 residues. CDR3 residues: CASSGDVGGNQPQHF. CDR3 sequence (DNA): TGTGCCAGCAGCGGGGATGTCGGGGGCAATCAGCCCCAGCATTTT.

The gene calls are TRBV7-2 and TRBJ2-3, with 9 nucleotides matching TRBD2. This CDR3 has 15 residues. CDR1 is SGHTA, CDR2 FQGNSA, per germline. The ends lost 3 bases at V and 2 bases at J; junction bases unmatched: 3. This CDR3 reads CASSLGLANTDTQYF. CDR3 nucleotides: TGTGCCAGCAGCTTGGGACTAGCCAACACAGATACGCAGTATTTT.

V and J are TRBV4-3 and TRBJ2-7, with D unclear. The CDR3 runs 14 residues. Germline loops: CDR1 LGHNA, CDR2 YSLEER. V lost 0 bases, J lost 3 bases, and 9 bases lay in between. Here the CDR3 reads CASSQDLRNYEQYF. The DNA of the CDR3 is TGCGCCAGCAGCCAAGATCTACGTAACTACGAGCAGTACTTC.

About this clone itself: Other DNA sequences in the same sample also yield this CDR3. The rearrangement joins TRBV25-1 to TRBJ1-2; D perhaps matches TRBD1 (6 bases). V was trimmed by 2 bases and J by 8 bases, leaving 9 bases between them. Per germline, CDR1 MGHDK and CDR2 SYGVNS. The CDR3 consists of 12 residues. CDR3 in amino acids: CASSEGGSGYTF. For the CDR3, the DNA is TGTGCCAGCAGTGAAGGGGGCAGCGGCTACACCTTC.

The CDR3 DNA sequence: TGCGCCAGCAGCTCCACGGCATCGGGGATGAACACTGAAGCTTTCTTT. Its translation: CASSSTASGMNTEAFF. The V call is TRBV5-1, the J call TRBJ1-1; D gene uncertain. The CDR3 is 16 residues long. Germline-derived CDR1 and CDR2 are SGHRS and YFSETQ. Between the trimmed V and J ends, which lost 3 bases and 0 bases, there was a span of 15 bases. Drawing the rest from reference TRBV5-1 and TRBJ1-1, the complete variable domain is KAGVTQTPRYLIKTRGQQVTLSCSPISGHRSVSWYQQTPGQGLQFLFEYFSETQRNKGNFPGRFSGRQFSNSRSEMNVSTLELGDSALYLCASSSTASGMNTEAFFGQGTRLTVV.

This clone has a handful of counts. This chain uses TRBV14 with TRBJ2-1, with D uncertain. V lost 4 bases and J lost 5, with 6 bases in between. Germline V gene sequence: CDR1 SGHDN, CDR2 FVKESK. This CDR3 region has 12 residues. CDR3 residues: CASSPQNNEQFF. The DNA of the CDR3 is TGTGCCAGCAGCCCCCAAAACAATGAGCAGTTCTTC.

This chain connects TRBV12-3 or TRBV12-4 to TRBJ2-1, with D perhaps matching TRBD2 (6 bases). V was clipped by 2 bases and J by 9 bases, with 11 bases between them. This CDR3 contains 13 residues. The CDR3 here is CASSLWDGSEQFF. The CDR3 nucleotides read TGTGCCAGCAGTTTATGGGACGGGAGTGAGCAGTTCTTC.

The V and J genes are TRBV19 and TRBJ2-3; 7 nucleotides match TRBD1. This CDR3 contains 15 residues. V shed 2 bases and J 6 bases; nucleotides not matched to a gene: 8. The germline CDR1 and CDR2 sequences are LNHDA and SQIVND (reference sequence). The CDR3, as DNA: TGTGCCAGTAGTATACGGGACAGCCTCGGGGATACGCAGTATTTT. Amino acids: CASSIRDSLGDTQYF.

This chain joins TRBV3-1 (or the pseudogene TRBV3-2) and TRBJ1-6; D might be TRBD1 (6 bases). Trimming took 0 bases from V and 10 from J, leaving 16 bases between them. Germline CDR1 reads LGHDT; CDR2 reads YNNKEL (reference sequence). This CDR3 comprises 16 residues. CDR3 protein: CASSQDQAGAMSPLHF. CDR3 coding DNA: TGTGCCAGCAGCCAAGATCAGGCAGGGGCTATGTCACCCCTCCACTTT.

The rearrangement joins TRBV7-2 to TRBJ1-5, with 7 bases identical to TRBD1. From germline, CDR1 is SGHTA and CDR2 FQGNSA. With V trimmed by 2 bases and J by 9 bases, 7 bases remained unmatched. This CDR3 is built from 14 residues. The CDR3 region has the DNA TGTGCCAGCAGCTTAAAGCCAGGGGGTACGCCCCAGCATTTT. This gives the protein CASSLKPGGTPQHF.

This clone was recorded once. The chain carries TRBV25-1 and TRBJ2-3; D might be TRBD1 (5 bases). V was pared by 4 bases and J by 2 bases, with 7 bases between. CDR1 and CDR2 from the germline V gene are MGHDK and SYGVNS. The CDR3 extends over 13 amino acids. Here the CDR3 DNA reads TGTGCCAGCAGTGGTGGGGCCACAGATACGCAGTATTTT. Translated: CASSGGATDTQYF.

This chain joins TRBV30 and TRBJ2-6, with D possibly TRBD1 on 5 matching bases. There are 15 residues in the CDR3. The V gene lost 2 bases and the J gene lost 0 bases, with 8 bases spanning the gap. Germline assignment: CDR1 GTSNPN and CDR2 SVGIG (reference sequence). CDR3 amino acids: CAWSTDSSGANVLTF. CDR3 DNA: TGTGCCTGGAGTACAGACAGCTCTGGGGCCAACGTCCTGACTTTC.

The chain joins TRBV5-5 to TRBJ2-7, with 8 bases that match TRBD1. Trimming took 1 base from V and 7 from J; bases not matched to a gene: 7. Per germline, CDR1 SGHKS and CDR2 YYEKEE (reference sequence). This CDR3 has 14 amino acids. CDR3 amino acids: CASSLYQGAQEQYF. The CDR3 nucleotides are TGTGCCAGCAGCTTGTACCAGGGGGCGCAAGAGCAGTACTTC. Together with reference TRBV5-5 and TRBJ2-7, the CDR3 gives the full variable domain: DAGVTQSPTHLIKTRGQQVTLRCSPISGHKSVSWYQQVLGQGPQFIFQYYEKEERGRGNFPDRFSARQFPNYSSELNVNALLLGDSALYLCASSLYQGAQEQYFGPGTRLTVT.